What follows are 27 T cell receptor beta chains derived from one specimen sequenced in a study of identical twins. TCRdb ran MiXCR on the 5' RACE reads and lists one entry per CDR3 protein. The data hold approximately 490,000 distinct CDR3 sequences, with under 25% observed a single time. The same sample was also studied in work on yellow fever vaccine responses in identical twins.

What was sequenced was CD4+ T cells sorted from blood. These TCRs come from a woman aged 18-30 years in good health.

This clonotype was recorded a few times. The chain is built from TRBV15 and TRBJ2-1, with D unclear. The CDR3 consists of 16 residues. V lost 0 bases, J lost 6 bases, and 15 bases lay in between. CDR1 is LNHNV, CDR2 YYDKDF, per germline (reference sequence). The CDR3: CATSRDRALPPNEQFF. As DNA, the CDR3 is TGTGCCACCAGCAGAGATCGAGCCCTCCCACCCAATGAGCAGTTCTTC.

The count of this clonotype is one. The chain uses TRBV3-1 and TRBJ1-2; D not certain. The CDR3 extends over 15 amino acids. Looked up from germline, CDR1 is LGHDT and CDR2 is YNNKEL (reference sequence). V lost 0 bases and J lost 4, with 12 bases in between. CDR3 sequence (DNA): TGTGCCAGCAGCCAAGAGGGAGCTTCGGGCTATGGCTACACCTTC. Translation: CASSQEGASGYGYTF.

This clonotype was seen many times. One end of the junction varies from germline; a read error may be responsible. The chain employs TRBV28 and TRBJ1-5, with 7 positions matching TRBD1. Germline V CDR1 and CDR2: MDHEN, SYDVKM. CDR3 size: 14 residues. The chain's CDR3 is CASSPGTGNQPQHF. The CDR3 DNA reads as TGCGCCAGCAGCCCCGGGACAGGCAATCAGCCCCAGCATTTT.

This clonotype was seen more than once but under ten times. The CDR3, as DNA: TGTGCCACCAGCAGAGATCGCGGACTAGCGGGAGTCGAGCAGTACTTC. Protein product: CATSRDRGLAGVEQYF. This chain connects TRBV15 to TRBJ2-7, with 13 bases lining up with TRBD2. This CDR3 has 16 amino acids. Germline V gene data show CDR1 as LNHNV and CDR2 as YYDKDF (reference sequence). V trimming: 0 bases; J trimming: 6 bases; junction bases outside the gene matches: 5.

This clonotype has only a few counts. This chain uses TRBV29-1 with TRBJ2-5; 11 nucleotides agree with TRBD2. With 4 bases clipped from V and 5 bases from J, the junction kept 3 bases outside the gene matches. This CDR3 contains 13 residues. Germline CDR1 and CDR2: SQVTM and ANQGSEA. CDR3 DNA: TGCAGCGTTGGGACTAGCGGGTTTGAGACCCAGTACTTC. It translates to CSVGTSGFETQYF.

This clonotype was seen repeatedly, ten times or more. This rearrangement joins TRBV10-3 to TRBJ2-1; 11 positions match TRBD2. In germline, CDR1 is ENHRY, CDR2 SYGVKD. This CDR3 region has 15 residues. V was clipped by 6 bases and J by 4 bases; unmatched bases: 5. The CDR3, as DNA: TGTGCCATCAGGGTGGGACTAGCGGATTACAATGAGCAGTTCTTC. This translates into CAIRVGLADYNEQFF.

This clonotype was seen a few times. The chain couples TRBV18 to TRBJ2-2; TRBD1 matches at 7 bases. Germline V CDR1 and CDR2: KGHSH, LQKENI. The CDR3 length is 14 residues. J gave up 7 bases and V 3 bases, and 5 bases lay outside the gene matches. This CDR3 is CASSPDRAIGELFF. CDR3 nucleotide sequence: TGTGCCAGCTCACCCGACAGGGCAATCGGGGAGCTGTTTTTT. The whole variable domain, filled in from reference TRBV18 and TRBJ2-2, reads NAGVMQNPRHLVRRRGQEARLRCSPMKGHSHVYWYRQLPEEGLKFMVYLQKENIIDESGMPKERFSAEFPKEGPSILRIQQVVRGDSAAYFCASSPDRAIGELFFGEGSRLTVL.

This clonotype has more than one count but fewer than ten. The chain employs TRBV11-2 and TRBJ2-1, with unresolved D. This CDR3 contains 12 residues. Between the trimmed V and J ends, which lost 2 bases and 11 bases, there was a span of 10 bases. CDR1 is SGHAT and CDR2 is FQNNGV in the germline V gene. CDR3 sequence (DNA): TGTGCCAGCAGCTTACCGGGTGGAAAGCAGTTCTTC. It is translated as CASSLPGGKQFF.

This chain uses TRBV4-2 with TRBJ2-7; D may be TRBD2 (6 bases). The CDR3 length is 14 residues. In germline, CDR1 is LGHNA, CDR2 YNFKEQ. V lost 2 bases and J 2 bases, leaving 10 bases between the germline ends. The CDR3 bases are TGTGCCAGCAGCCAACCCCTAGCGACCTACGAGCAGTACGTC. Protein: CASSQPLATYEQYV.

This clonotype was recorded many times. V is TRBV20-1 and J is TRBJ2-3; 14 bases fit TRBD2. The ends lost 3 bases at V and 5 bases at J; junction bases unmatched: 10. This CDR3 has 17 residues. The germline CDR1 and CDR2 sequences are DFQATT and SNEGSKA (reference sequence). Written as DNA, the CDR3 is TGCAGTGCTAGCTCCGGGACTAGCGGGAGCAAAGGAGATACGCAGTATTTT. As protein: CSASSGTSGSKGDTQYF.

V and J are TRBV6-8 and TRBJ2-1; TRBD2 might be the D (5 bases). The CDR3 covers 15 residues. V lost 7 bases, J lost 7 bases, and 20 bases lay in between. The V gene's germline CDR1 is MNHGY and CDR2 SAAAGT. The CDR3 region has the DNA TGTGCCAGCACCATAGGAGAGGGCCCCCTTAATGAGCAGTTCTTC. Its translation: CASTIGEGPLNEQFF.

This chain uses TRBV5-1 with TRBJ2-3; 8 bases are shared with TRBD1. CDR3 size: 13 residues. V lost 6 bases and J lost 4; bases outside the gene matches: 4. Germline V lookup: CDR1 SGHRS, CDR2 YFSETQ. The CDR3 region has the DNA TGCGCCAGCAACCAGGGGGCTGCAGATACGCAGTATTTT. This encodes CASNQGAADTQYF.

The chain joins TRBV29-1 to TRBJ2-3; 9 nucleotides agree with TRBD2. The germline gives CDR1 SQVTM, CDR2 ANQGSEA. V lost 2 bases and J lost 1; bases outside the gene matches: 4. The CDR3 has 15 residues. The CDR3 DNA sequence: TGCAGCGTTGAATCAGCGGGAGGCCGCACAGATACGCAGTATTTT. Protein: CSVESAGGRTDTQYF.

This chain connects TRBV4-2 to TRBJ2-1; perhaps TRBD2 as D (6 bases). This CDR3 contains 17 residues. The germline V gene encodes CDR1 LGHNA and CDR2 YNFKEQ. Trimming removed 1 base from V and 2 bases from J, with 15 bases in between. The CDR3: CASSQGSRTTTYNEQFF. The CDR3 DNA reads TGTGCCAGCAGCCAAGGGTCCCGGACTACCACCTACAATGAGCAGTTCTTC.

The sample holds many counts of this clonotype. The chain couples TRBV20-1 to TRBJ2-7; 10 bases are shared with TRBD2. J was trimmed by 2 bases and V by 2 bases; bases with no gene match: 0. CDR1 is DFQATT and CDR2 is SNEGSKA in the germline V gene (reference sequence). This CDR3 has 13 amino acids. Here the CDR3 reads CSARLAGAYEQYF. The DNA of the CDR3 is TGCAGTGCTAGACTAGCGGGAGCCTACGAGCAGTACTTC.

This chain joins TRBV4-1 and TRBJ1-3; D gene unclear. The CDR3 runs to 15 residues. The germline V and J ends were trimmed by 5 bases and 0 bases, with 11 bases remaining between them. Germline loops: CDR1 MGHRA, CDR2 YSYEKL. CDR3 coding DNA: TGCGCCAGCAGCTCACGGGTTTCCTCTGGAAACACCATATATTTT. Its protein is CASSSRVSSGNTIYF.

The chain recombines TRBV5-1 with TRBJ2-3; TRBD2 aligns across 10 bases. Germline V gives CDR1 SGHRS, CDR2 YFSETQ. CDR3 size: 18 residues. V lost 1 base to trimming and J lost 2 bases; unmatched junction nucleotides: 10. In nucleotides, the CDR3 is TGCGCCAGCAGCTTGCGGCCTAGCGGGAGTGGTTTCACAGATACGCAGTATTTT. Its protein is CASSLRPSGSGFTDTQYF.

V and J are TRBV5-1 and TRBJ2-5, with TRBD2 matching over 7 bases. The ends lost 3 bases at V and 1 base at J; junction bases unmatched: 12. CDR3 size: 17 residues. CDR1 is SGHRS and CDR2 is YFSETQ in the germline V gene. The CDR3 spells CASSSPRGGPPQETQYF. CDR3 coding DNA: TGCGCCAGCAGCTCCCCGCGGGGAGGGCCGCCCCAAGAGACCCAGTACTTC.

This clonotype was recorded at least ten times. The chain links TRBV6-1 to TRBJ1-1, with a possible D match to TRBD1 (6 bases). Per germline, CDR1 MNHNS and CDR2 SASEGT. This CDR3 contains 13 residues. Trimming pared 6 bases from V and 1 base from J, leaving 9 bases between. CDR3 in amino acids: CASRQGPNTEAFF. The CDR3 DNA is TGTGCCAGCAGACAGGGCCCGAACACTGAAGCTTTCTTT.

The chain uses TRBV12-3 or TRBV12-4 and TRBJ1-6; TRBD1 matches 7 bases. The ends lost 4 bases at V and 8 bases at J; junction bases unmatched: 5. The CDR3 runs to 14 residues. The CDR3 nucleotides read TGTGCCAGCAGTTCGGGACAGCTACATTCACCCCTCCACTTT. It codes for CASSSGQLHSPLHF.

This clonotype was detected only a few times. V usage is TRBV3-1 and J usage is TRBJ1-4; D unresolved. CDR1 and CDR2 (germline): LGHDT, YNNKEL (reference sequence). The CDR3 loop spans 14 amino acids. Trimming pared 4 bases from V and 3 bases from J, leaving 9 bases between. Written as DNA, the CDR3 is TGTGCCAGCAGCCCCAGGCAACCTAATGAAAAACTGTTTTTT. Translation: CASSPRQPNEKLFF.

The chain joins TRBV12-3 or TRBV12-4 to TRBJ2-7, with 7 bases that match TRBD1. The CDR3 spans 15 residues. V lost 6 bases and J lost 4; bases outside the gene matches: 12. The CDR3 nucleotides read TGTGCCAGCAGCCTCTGGACAGGAGATAGGTACGAGCAGTACTTC. It is translated as CASSLWTGDRYEQYF.

In its sample, this clonotype was seen a few times. V gene TRBV20-1 combines with J gene TRBJ2-1; TRBD1 aligns across 8 bases. The germline CDR1 and CDR2 sequences are DFQATT and SNEGSKA (reference sequence). The CDR3 spans 15 residues. The ends lost 2 bases at V and 0 bases at J; junction bases unmatched: 3. This CDR3 is CSARLGTGSYNEQFF. CDR3 in DNA: TGCAGTGCTAGATTAGGGACAGGCTCCTACAATGAGCAGTTCTTC.

This clonotype was observed a few times. The V gene is TRBV5-1, the J gene TRBJ2-2; tentative D call: TRBD2 (7 bases). The CDR3 contains 17 residues. The germline CDR1 and CDR2 sequences are SGHRS and YFSETQ. V gave up 0 bases and J gave up 4 bases, with 16 bases separating them. Here the CDR3 DNA reads TGCGCCAGCAGCTTGGGGCCCCGGGGGGCCTTCACCGGGGAGCTGTTTTTT. Translation: CASSLGPRGAFTGELFF.

This clonotype was counted a few times. This chain links TRBV7-9 with TRBJ1-1; D ambiguous. CDR3 size: 15 residues. Germline values: CDR1 SEHNR, CDR2 FQNEAQ (reference sequence). Trimming removed 1 base at V and 4 bases at J, with 13 bases between. The CDR3 DNA sequence: TGTGCCAGCAGCTTAGGTGACAAAAGTGGCACTGAAGCTTTCTTT. Its translation is CASSLGDKSGTEAFF. Complete variable domain (other parts from reference TRBV7-9 and TRBJ1-1): DTGVSQNPRHKITKRGQNVTFRCDPISEHNRLYWYRQTLGQGPEFLTYFQNEAQLEKSRLLSDRFSAERPKGSFSTLEIQRTEQGDSAMYLCASSLGDKSGTEAFFGQGTRLTVV.

The V gene is TRBV6-5, the J gene TRBJ2-1, with D uncertain. With 2 bases removed from V and 4 bases from J, the gap between germline ends came to 6 bases. Germline V gene sequence: CDR1 MNHEY, CDR2 SVGAGI. The CDR3 is made up of 13 amino acids. CDR3 nucleotide sequence: TGTGCCAGCAGTTACAAAAGGTACAATGAGCAGTTCTTC. This gives the protein CASSYKRYNEQFF.

The sample holds a few counts of this clonotype. The chain links TRBV14 to TRBJ2-5; D is ambiguous. Trimming took off 3 bases at V and 5 bases at J, with 4 bases between the two ends. The CDR3 length is 11 residues. Germline V lookup: CDR1 SGHDN, CDR2 FVKESK. CDR3 nucleotides: TGTGCCAGCAGCCATTCGGAGACCCAGTACTTC. Translated, it gives CASSHSETQYF.